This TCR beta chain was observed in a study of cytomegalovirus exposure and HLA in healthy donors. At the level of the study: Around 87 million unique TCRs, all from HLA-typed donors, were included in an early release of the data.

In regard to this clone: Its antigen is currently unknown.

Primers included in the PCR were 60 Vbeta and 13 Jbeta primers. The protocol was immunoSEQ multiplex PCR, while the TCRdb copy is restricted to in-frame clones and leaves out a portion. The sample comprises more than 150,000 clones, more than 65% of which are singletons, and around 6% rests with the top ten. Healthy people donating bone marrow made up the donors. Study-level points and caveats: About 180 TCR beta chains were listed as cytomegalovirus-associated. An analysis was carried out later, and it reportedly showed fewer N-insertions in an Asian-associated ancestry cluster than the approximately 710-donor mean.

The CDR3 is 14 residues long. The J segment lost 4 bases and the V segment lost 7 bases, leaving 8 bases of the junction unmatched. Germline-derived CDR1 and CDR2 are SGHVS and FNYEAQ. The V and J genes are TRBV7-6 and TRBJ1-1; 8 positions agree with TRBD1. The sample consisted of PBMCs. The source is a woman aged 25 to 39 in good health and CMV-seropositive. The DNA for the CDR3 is TGTGCCAGCATTTCAGGGGGCGCGGGCACTGAAGCTTTCTTT. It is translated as CASISGGAGTEAFF.